Listed below are T cell receptor beta chains from one sample, sequenced in a study of blood T cells in healthy people across ages. TCRdb processed the 5' RACE reads anew with MiXCR; each CDR3 protein has one entry. The table lists approximately 810,000 distinct CDR3 sequences, 25% to 35% of them singletons. The source material was blood. The receptors were gathered from a woman aged 80 or over in good health. The CDR3 runs from the conserved cysteine through the conserved F or W. Fields, in order: J gene, CDR3 length, D gene, V gene, clone size, CDR3 protein, CDR3 DNA. A D gene is named only where the DNA matches it firmly. Rows give clone size only sometimes, using once, few, many, or a class for an expanded clone.

J: TRBJ2-5
length: 11
D: TRBD1
V: TRBV20-1
size: few
CDR3: CSAGQGETQYF
DNA: TGCAGTGCTGGACAGGGAGAGACCCAGTACTTC

J: TRBJ2-7
length: 16
D: .
V: TRBV12-3/TRBV12-4
size: many
CDR3: CASSLSPLVGAGEQYF
DNA: TGTGCCAGCAGCCTAAGCCCGCTTGTGGGGGCTGGCGAGCAGTACTTC

J: TRBJ2-6
length: 14
D: TRBD1
V: TRBV29-1
size: many
CDR3: CSVGDRAGANVLTF
DNA: TGCAGCGTTGGAGACAGGGCTGGGGCCAACGTCCTGACTTTC

J: TRBJ2-7
length: 12
D: TRBD1
V: TRBV29-1
size: .
CDR3: CSVNGQGGEQYF
DNA: TGCAGCGTCAACGGACAGGGGGGCGAGCAGTACTTC

J: TRBJ2-7
length: 16
D: TRBD1
V: TRBV6-5
size: many
CDR3: CASRRGSGQGPYEQYF
DNA: TGTGCCAGCAGACGAGGGAGCGGACAGGGCCCCTACGAGCAGTACTTC

J: TRBJ2-7
length: 15
D: TRBD1
V: TRBV6-5
size: many
CDR3: CASRTYWTGGYEQYF
DNA: TGTGCCAGCAGGACTTACTGGACAGGGGGCTACGAGCAGTACTTC

J: TRBJ2-7
length: 15
D: TRBD1
V: TRBV5-1
size: many
CDR3: CASSLALGQDSEQYF
DNA: TGCGCCAGCAGCTTGGCCCTGGGACAGGACTCCGAGCAGTACTTC

J: TRBJ2-5
length: 13
D: .
V: TRBV10-3
size: .
CDR3: CAIREPSRETQYF
DNA: TGTGCCATCAGAGAACCTAGCCGGGAGACCCAGTACTTC

J: TRBJ2-1
length: 15
D: TRBD2
V: TRBV12-3/TRBV12-4
size: .
CDR3: CASSEIAGGPGEQFF
DNA: TGTGCCAGCAGTGAAATAGCGGGAGGGCCCGGTGAGCAGTTCTTC

J: TRBJ2-2
length: 15
D: TRBD2
V: TRBV2
size: few
CDR3: CASNQERGTTGELFF
DNA: TGTGCCAGCAACCAGGAGCGGGGGACAACGGGGGAGCTGTTTTTT

J: TRBJ2-5
length: 11
D: .
V: TRBV10-1
size: .
CDR3: CAKGERETQYF
DNA: TGCGCCAAAGGGGAGCGAGAGACCCAGTACTTC

J: TRBJ1-6
length: 15
D: .
V: TRBV3-1
size: few
CDR3: CASSKEGTDNSPLHF
DNA: TGTGCCAGTTCTAAAGAGGGAACTGATAATTCACCCCTCCACTTT

J: TRBJ2-7
length: 15
D: TRBD2
V: TRBV19
size: .
CDR3: CASSERLAGYYEQYF
DNA: TGTGCCAGTAGCGAACGACTAGCGGGGTACTACGAGCAGTACTTC

J: TRBJ2-7
length: 14
D: TRBD2
V: TRBV28
size: .
CDR3: CASSLRAGGGEQYF
DNA: TGTGCCAGCAGTTTAAGAGCGGGGGGCGGCGAGCAGTACTTC

J: TRBJ2-1
length: 12
D: .
V: TRBV27
size: many
CDR3: CASSWDRHPQFF
DNA: TGTGCCAGCAGCTGGGACCGCCATCCTCAGTTCTTC

J: TRBJ2-7
length: 14
D: TRBD2
V: TRBV13
size: few
CDR3: CASSWGRVGYEQYF
DNA: TGTGCCAGCAGCTGGGGGAGGGTGGGATACGAGCAGTACTTC

J: TRBJ2-2
length: 16
D: .
V: TRBV15
size: few
CDR3: CATSRGRGLDTGELFF
DNA: TGTGCCACCAGCAGAGGCAGGGGCCTTGACACCGGGGAGCTGTTTTTT

J: TRBJ2-3
length: 16
D: TRBD1
V: TRBV7-9
size: .
CDR3: CASSSLRTGLTDTQYF
DNA: TGTGCCAGCAGTTCTCTCCGGACAGGACTCACAGATACGCAGTATTTT

J: TRBJ2-5
length: 15
D: .
V: TRBV4-3
size: many
CDR3: CASSQGGASRETQYF
DNA: TGCGCCAGCAGCCAAGGAGGGGCAAGCAGGGAGACCCAGTACTTC

J: TRBJ2-1
length: 14
D: .
V: TRBV15
size: .
CDR3: CATSRDLVTRGQFF
DNA: TGTGCCACCAGCAGAGATCTTGTGACCCGCGGGCAGTTCTTC